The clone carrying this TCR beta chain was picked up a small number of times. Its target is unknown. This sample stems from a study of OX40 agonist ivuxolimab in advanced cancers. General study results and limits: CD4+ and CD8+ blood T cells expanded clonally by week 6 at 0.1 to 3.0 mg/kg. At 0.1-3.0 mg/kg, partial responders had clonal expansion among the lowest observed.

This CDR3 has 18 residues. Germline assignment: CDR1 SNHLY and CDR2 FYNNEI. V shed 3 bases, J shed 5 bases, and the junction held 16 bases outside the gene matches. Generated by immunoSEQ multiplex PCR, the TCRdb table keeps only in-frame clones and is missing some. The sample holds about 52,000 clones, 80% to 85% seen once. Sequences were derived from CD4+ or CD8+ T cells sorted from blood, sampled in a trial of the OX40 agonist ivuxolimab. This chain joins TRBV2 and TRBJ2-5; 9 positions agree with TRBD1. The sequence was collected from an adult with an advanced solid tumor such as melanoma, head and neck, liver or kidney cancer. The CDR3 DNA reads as TGTGCCAGCAGTGATTGGCCGACCTTGGGACAGGGAGGGGAGACCCAGTACTTC. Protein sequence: CASSDWPTLGQGGETQYF.